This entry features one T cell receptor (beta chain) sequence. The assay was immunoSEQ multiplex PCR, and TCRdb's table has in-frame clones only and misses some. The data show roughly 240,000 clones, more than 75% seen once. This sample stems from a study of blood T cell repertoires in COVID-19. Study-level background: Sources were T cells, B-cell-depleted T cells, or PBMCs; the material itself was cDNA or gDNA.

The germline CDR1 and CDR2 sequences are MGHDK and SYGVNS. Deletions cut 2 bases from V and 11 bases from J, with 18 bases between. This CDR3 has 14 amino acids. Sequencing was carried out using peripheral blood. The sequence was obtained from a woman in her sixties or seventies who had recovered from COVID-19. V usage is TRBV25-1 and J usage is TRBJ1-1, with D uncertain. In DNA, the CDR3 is TGTGCCAGCAGTGAAAACCTCGGTAGTCGGAGGGCTTTCTTT. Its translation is CASSENLGSRRAFF.